The TCR beta chain described here comes from a study of T cells after yellow fever vaccination. General study results and limits: Weaker, the secondary response had a peak occurring faster, on day 5 versus 15. Subsequent booster samples again held most clones from primary vaccination (nearly 98% CD4, approximately 86% CD8).

V was clipped by 1 base and J by 0 bases, with 6 bases between them. Germline values: CDR1 LNHDA, CDR2 SQIVND (reference sequence). CDR3 length: 15 residues. This clonotype was seen a handful of times. What it binds is unknown. UMIs and a universal primer site were added when TCR cDNA was made by 5'RACE template switching. TCRdb processed the 5' RACE reads anew with MiXCR; each CDR3 protein has one entry. This table has about 340,000 distinct CDR3 sequences, more than 8.5% appearing once. This chain uses TRBV19 with TRBJ2-2; D remains ambiguous. The receptor was isolated from a man aged 18 to 35 who received the YFV17D yellow fever vaccine. Sample: PBMCs, taken on the day of the first yellow fever vaccination. The CDR3 protein is CASSIGPSNTGELFF. The CDR3, as DNA: TGTGCCAGTAGTATAGGGCCATCGAACACCGGGGAGCTGTTTTTT.